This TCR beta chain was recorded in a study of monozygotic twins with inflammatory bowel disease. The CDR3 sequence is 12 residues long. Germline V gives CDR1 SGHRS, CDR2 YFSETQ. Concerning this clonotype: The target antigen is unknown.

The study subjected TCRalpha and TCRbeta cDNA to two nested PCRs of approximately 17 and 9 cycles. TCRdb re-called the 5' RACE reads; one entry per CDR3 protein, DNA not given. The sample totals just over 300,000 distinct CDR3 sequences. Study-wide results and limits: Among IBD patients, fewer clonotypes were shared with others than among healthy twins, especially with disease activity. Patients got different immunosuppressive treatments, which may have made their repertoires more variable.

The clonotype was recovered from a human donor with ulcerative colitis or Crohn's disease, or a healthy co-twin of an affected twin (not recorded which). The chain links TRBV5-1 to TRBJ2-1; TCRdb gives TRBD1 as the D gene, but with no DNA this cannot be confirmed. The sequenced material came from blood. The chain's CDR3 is CASSRNRGEQFF.